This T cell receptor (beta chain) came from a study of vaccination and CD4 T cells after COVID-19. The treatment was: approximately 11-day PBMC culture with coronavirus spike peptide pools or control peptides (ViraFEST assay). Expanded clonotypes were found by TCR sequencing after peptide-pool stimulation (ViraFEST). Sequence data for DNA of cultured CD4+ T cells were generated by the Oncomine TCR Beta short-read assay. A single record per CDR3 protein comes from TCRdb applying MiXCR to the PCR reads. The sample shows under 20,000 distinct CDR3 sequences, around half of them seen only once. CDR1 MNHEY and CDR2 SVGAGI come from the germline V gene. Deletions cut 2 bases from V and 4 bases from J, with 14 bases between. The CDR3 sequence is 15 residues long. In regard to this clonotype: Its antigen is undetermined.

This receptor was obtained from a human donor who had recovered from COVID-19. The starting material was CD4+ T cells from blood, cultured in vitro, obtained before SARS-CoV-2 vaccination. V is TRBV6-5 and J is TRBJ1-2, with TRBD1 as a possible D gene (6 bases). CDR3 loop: CASSYGGRRSYGYTF. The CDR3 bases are TGTGCCAGCAGTTACGGGGGCAGACGCTCCTATGGCTACACCTTC.